Described below is a single TCR beta chain sequence and its context. Only one base separates this from a far larger clonotype, so it likely reflects a read error. Original data processing: By means of reference gene primer amplification, nucleated cell counts were estimated. TCRdb's copy holds only in-frame clones and misses some; the assay was immunoSEQ multiplex PCR. From that table come the V and J calls and clone size; the DNA was used to work out D and trimming. The sample has roughly 150,000 clones; 75% to 85% are singletons. The V gene lost 8 bases and the J gene lost 1 base, with 5 bases spanning the gap. Looked up from germline, CDR1 is ENHRY and CDR2 is SYGVKD. The CDR3 runs to 11 residues. The sample originates from a study of blood T cell repertoires in COVID-19. Study information: Acute-phase and convalescent COVID-19 samples originated in the United States, Italy and Spain. T cells, B-cell-depleted T cells, or PBMCs provided the cDNA or gDNA that served as material.

This clonotype was sampled from a woman between 50 and 59 years old in a cohort sampled during active or convalescent COVID-19. The sequencing sample was made of peripheral blood. The J gene is TRBJ1-1, the V gene TRBV10-3; no reliable D call. The CDR3 bases are TGTGCCATCCGGGGGAACACTGAAGCTTTCTTT. Translating it yields CAIRGNTEAFF.